This TCR beta chain was obtained from a study of blood T cell repertoires in COVID-19. Study as a whole: Acute and convalescent COVID-19 specimens originated in the United States, Italy and Spain. Nucleic acid was either cDNA or gDNA, and it came from T cells, B-cell-depleted T cells, or PBMCs.

How the authors handled the data: Cell counts per sample came from amplifying reference gene primers. Profiling relied on immunoSEQ multiplex PCR, and the TCRdb table lists in-frame clones only, not all of them. V and J calls and clone size are copied from that table; D and trimming were computed from the DNA. The sample lists roughly 120,000 clones, 78% occurring once. Germline CDR1 SGHTA, CDR2 FQGNSA. This CDR3 spans 13 amino acids. V lost 5 bases and J 9 bases, leaving 15 bases between the germline ends. The source of this sequence is a man in his 70s with acute or convalescent COVID-19. Input material: peripheral blood. V is TRBV7-2 and J is TRBJ2-3, with D possibly TRBD1 on 6 matching bases. The CDR3 region has the DNA TGTGCCAGCAGCGGTTCTCAGGGGTGGACGCAGTATTTT. Translation gives CASSGSQGWTQYF.